This TCR beta chain is drawn from a study of OX40 agonist ivuxolimab in advanced cancers. Assay used: immunoSEQ multiplex PCR; TCRdb lists only in-frame clones, some missing. The sample records 35,000 to 40,000 clones, approximately 86% being singletons. Study observations and caveats: More expanded clones were seen, on average, in CD8+ T cells than in CD4+.

The CDR3 spans 14 residues. CDR1 SGHTA and CDR2 FQGNSA come from the germline V gene. Unmatched junction bases numbered 6, after V lost 5 bases and J lost 6 bases. In the case of this clone: The antigen is undetermined.

This TCR came from an adult with an advanced solid tumor such as melanoma, head and neck, liver or kidney cancer. The sample consisted of CD4+ or CD8+ T cells sorted from blood, taken in a trial of the OX40 agonist ivuxolimab. The chain carries TRBV7-2 and TRBJ1-5; 8 bases match TRBD1. The CDR3 region has the DNA TGTGCCAGCAGCGTCCCCGGGACAGGTCAGCCCCAGCATTTT. This gives the protein CASSVPGTGQPQHF.